The rows below give T cell receptor beta chains drawn from one sample of a study of blood T cell repertoires in COVID-19. Sequencing used immunoSEQ multiplex PCR; TCRdb keeps in-frame clones, though not all of them. The data hold 70,000 or so clones, with about 85% observed a single time. The sequenced sample consisted of peripheral blood. These receptors all come from a man aged 45 to 65 with COVID-19, enrolled during active disease. Each CDR3 is given with its conserved first and last residue. Each record gives: V gene, D gene, clone size, J gene, CDR3 protein, CDR3 DNA. The D gene is left open where the match is weak. Size values are once, few and many counts, or a class for expanded clones, and some rows have none.

TRBV5-1	TRBD2	-	TRBJ2-2	CASSISGGNTGELFF	TGCGCCAGCAGCATTAGCGGGGGTAACACCGGGGAGCTGTTTTTT
TRBV4-2	TRBD1	-	TRBJ2-1	CASSQVQGALTYNEQFF	TGTGCCAGCAGCCAAGTACAGGGGGCCTTGACCTACAATGAGCAGTTCTTC
TRBV19	TRBD1	-	TRBJ2-7	CASSMGQGSEQYF	TGTGCCAGTAGTATGGGACAGGGCTCCGAGCAGTACTTC
TRBV10-3	TRBD1	-	TRBJ2-7	CAISRTGGEQYF	TGTGCCATCAGTCGAACAGGGGGCGAGCAGTACTTC
TRBV3-1/TRBV3-2	TRBD1	-	TRBJ2-3	CASSRGTGTDTQYF	TGTGCCAGCAGCCGAGGGACAGGGACAGATACGCAGTATTTT
TRBV13	-	-	TRBJ2-7	CASSSQTVSYEQYF	TGTGCCAGCAGCTCCCAGACAGTCTCCTACGAGCAGTACTTC
TRBV14	TRBD1	-	TRBJ2-7	CASSQRQGATYEQYF	TGTGCCAGCAGCCAGCGACAGGGGGCTACCTACGAGCAGTACTTC
TRBV5-1	-	-	TRBJ2-2	CASSLNGRSPGELFF	TGCGCCAGCAGCTTGAACGGGAGATCCCCCGGGGAGCTGTTTTTT
TRBV2	TRBD2	-	TRBJ2-5	CASSSLGREGPLETQYF	TGTGCCAGCAGTTCTTTAGGGCGGGAGGGCCCTCTAGAGACCCAGTACTTC
TRBV21-1	-	-	TRBJ2-3	CASIQGLDTQYF	TGTGCCAGCATCCAGGGGCTGGATACGCAGTATTTT
TRBV3-1/TRBV3-2	TRBD2	-	TRBJ2-7	CASTRGGPEQYF	TGTGCCAGCACCCGGGGGGGGCCCGAGCAGTACTTC
TRBV5-1	TRBD2	-	TRBJ2-5	CASSLGSGREETQYF	TGCGCCAGCAGCTTGGGTAGCGGGAGGGAAGAGACCCAGTACTTC
TRBV5-1	TRBD1	-	TRBJ2-7	CASSSGTGVSYEQYF	TGCGCCAGCAGCTCGGGGACAGGGGTATCCTACGAGCAGTACTTC
TRBV2	TRBD1	few	TRBJ1-5	CASTGTVNFSNQPQHF	TGTGCCAGCACCGGGACAGTTAACTTTAGCAATCAGCCCCAGCATTTT
TRBV6-4	TRBD1	many	TRBJ1-1	CASSVTGEGNTEAFF	TGTGCCAGCAGTGTAACAGGGGAAGGGAACACTGAAGCTTTCTTT
TRBV3-1/TRBV3-2	TRBD2	-	TRBJ2-7	CASSAPPSGSIEQYF	TGTGCCAGCAGCGCCCCCCCTAGCGGGAGTATCGAGCAGTACTTC
TRBV28	TRBD2	-	TRBJ2-5	CASSLVAGRETQYF	TGTGCCAGCAGTTTAGTAGCGGGAAGGGAGACCCAGTACTTC
TRBV5-1	-	-	TRBJ1-5	CASSPGQHSNQPQHF	TGCGCCAGCAGCCCCGGACAGCATAGCAATCAGCCCCAGCATTTT
TRBV5-8	TRBD1	-	TRBJ2-7	CASSLYRDRSYEQYF	TGTGCCAGCAGCTTATACCGGGACAGGTCCTACGAGCAGTACTTC
TRBV18	TRBD2	-	TRBJ2-7	CASSGTAGGGEQYF	TGTGCCAGCTCGGGGACTGCTGGCGGGGGTGAGCAGTACTTC
TRBV19	-	-	TRBJ2-1	CASSIPGSYNEQFF	TGTGCCAGTAGTATCCCGGGTTCCTACAATGAGCAGTTCTTC
TRBV10-3	-	-	TRBJ2-7	CAISEKAYATYEQYF	TGTGCCATCAGTGAGAAAGCGTATGCTACCTACGAGCAGTACTTC
TRBV7-2	-	-	TRBJ2-7	CASSLAWQGKEQYF	TGTGCCAGCAGCTTAGCGTGGCAGGGCAAGGAGCAGTACTTC
TRBV6-5	-	-	TRBJ1-5	CASSYSRKQPQHF	TGTGCCAGCAGTTACTCCAGGAAACAGCCCCAGCATTTT
TRBV2	-	-	TRBJ1-4	CASRRGGEKLFF	TGTGCCAGCAGGAGGGGGGGGGAAAAACTGTTTTTT
TRBV30	TRBD1	-	TRBJ2-7	CAWSTDRGLTHEQYF	TGTGCCTGGAGTACCGACAGGGGGCTTACCCACGAGCAGTACTTC
TRBV27	TRBD2	-	TRBJ2-1	CASSPSSGRRGEQFF	TGTGCCAGCAGCCCCAGTAGCGGGAGGAGGGGTGAGCAGTTCTTC
TRBV6-6	-	-	TRBJ2-5	CASLGTDQFQETQYF	TGTGCCAGCTTAGGGACTGATCAATTCCAAGAGACCCAGTACTTC
TRBV5-1	-	-	TRBJ1-1	CASSSSGGPNTEAFF	TGCGCCAGCAGCTCCTCTGGGGGCCCGAACACTGAAGCTTTCTTT
TRBV6-2/TRBV6-3	-	-	TRBJ2-1	CASSYSSSYSYNEQFF	TGTGCCAGCAGTTACTCTTCCTCCTACTCCTACAATGAGCAGTTCTTC
TRBV5-4	TRBD2	-	TRBJ2-5	CASSAGTSRLLGETQYF	TGTGCCAGCAGCGCCGGGACTAGCAGGTTGTTGGGAGAGACCCAGTACTTC
TRBV4-2	TRBD2	-	TRBJ2-1	CASSQERSLADYNEQFF	TGTGCCAGCAGCCAAGAAAGAAGTCTAGCGGATTACAATGAGCAGTTCTTC